This record looks at one TCR beta chain sequence and its context. What it binds is not known. This sample was taken from a study of OX40 agonist ivuxolimab in advanced cancers. Study overall: Ivuxolimab is an agonistic anti-OX40 (CD134) antibody, and patients were treated with it. The dose of intravenous ivuxolimab that patients received every 2 weeks ranged from 0.01 to 10 mg/kg.

CDR1 and CDR2 (germline): SNHLY, FYNNEI. CDR3 length: 13 amino acids. V was clipped by 6 bases and J by 7 bases, with 13 bases between them. Assay: immunoSEQ multiplex PCR; the TCRdb copy retains only in-frame clones and omits some. Here the sample spans roughly 62,000 clones, about 85% being singletons. Study results and caveats: No antigen was identified for the clonally expanded peripheral T cells. Some of the nonresponding patients also showed low levels of normalized T-cell clonal expansion.

The sample was CD4+ or CD8+ T cells sorted from blood, taken in a trial of the OX40 agonist ivuxolimab. The chain carries TRBV2 and TRBJ1-5; the D gene is possibly TRBD1 (5 bases). This clonotype was sampled from an adult with an advanced solid tumor such as melanoma, head and neck, liver or kidney cancer. CDR3 nucleotides: TGTGCCAGCAGACCGGGGTGGGGGCAGCCCCAGCATTTT. It yields the protein CASRPGWGQPQHF.